This TCR beta chain emerged from a study of blood T cells in healthy people across ages. Germline V gives CDR1 LGHDT, CDR2 YNNKEL (reference sequence). V lost 0 bases, J lost 8 bases, and 11 bases lay in between. The CDR3 covers 14 residues. PCR was performed a second time for about 7 to 11 cycles using a sample-barcoded 5' primer and a J-beta primer mix. In TCRdb, the 5' RACE reads were re-called with MiXCR into one record per CDR3 protein. The data contain roughly 1,000,000 distinct CDR3 sequences, approximately 26% of them seen just once; the ten biggest clones take up approximately 0.75%. Separately, the same data were catalogued under a study of T cells of mothers and their children. That source adds: Detection of persistent microchimeric T cell clones did not occur.

The V and J genes are TRBV3-1 and TRBJ2-4, with D hard to call. Sequenced material: blood. The TCR comes from a girl aged 2 to 10 in good health. CDR3: CASSQDLYRDIQYF. The CDR3 region has the DNA TGTGCCAGCAGCCAAGACTTATATAGGGACATTCAGTACTTC.